One and the same sample provided the 8 T cell receptor beta chains below, sequenced in a study of regulatory T cells in long-lasting Graves disease. Arm-PCR with iRepertoire HTBI primers amplified the CDR3 regions for these TCR beta libraries. TCRdb reanalysed the multiplex PCR reads using MiXCR and keeps one entry per CDR3 protein. The data contain around 510,000 distinct CDR3 sequences, around 21% of them singletons. This sample's time point: persistent/refractory GD, antithyroid drugs over 5 years with positive TRAb. There was RNA extracted from PBMCs, and the TCR library was made from it. The source material was peripheral blood mononuclear cells (PBMCs), sampled when the disease was refractory, from a patient treated with antithyroid drugs. Receptors were obtained from a female donor with Graves disease.

This clonotype was detected many times. The V gene is TRBV30, the J gene TRBJ2-7, with 7 bases fitting TRBD2. The germline V gene has CDR1 GTSNPN and CDR2 SVGIG (reference sequence). The CDR3 length is 11 residues. Losses at the gene ends were 5 bases for V and 7 bases for J; bases not matched to a gene: 5. The CDR3 spells CAWVWGGEQYF. The CDR3 nucleotides read TGTGCCTGGGTTTGGGGGGGGGAGCAGTACTTC.

The sample holds a few counts of this clonotype. The chain is built from TRBV20-1 and TRBJ1-1, with D unresolved. Germline-derived CDR1 and CDR2 are DFQATT and SNEGSKA (reference sequence). V was cut by 4 bases and J by 5 bases, with 14 bases left in between. The CDR3 consists of 13 residues. DNA for the CDR3: TGCAGTGCTATGGACCCCCGAGGGACTGAAGCTTTCTTT. It codes for CSAMDPRGTEAFF.

The CDR3 nucleotides read TGTGCCAGCAGACGGAGAGGGCTAGCGGGAGGGGGAAACACCGGGGAGCTGTTTTTT. It encodes CASRRRGLAGGGNTGELFF. This chain joins TRBV27 and TRBJ2-2; 12 bases are a match to TRBD2. The CDR3 loop spans 19 amino acids. The germline CDR1 and CDR2 sequences are MNHEY and SMNVEV (reference sequence). The ends lost 6 bases at V and 2 bases at J; junction bases unmatched: 13.

V gene TRBV6-9 combines with J gene TRBJ1-2; the D is unclear. V was shortened by 3 bases and J by 0 bases, with 14 bases between the two germline ends. This CDR3 has 16 amino acids. CDR1 is MNHGY, CDR2 SVAAGI, per germline. In nucleotides, the CDR3 is TGTGCCAGCAGTTACTCAAGGACCGCCTCTAACTATGGCTACACCTTC. Protein: CASSYSRTASNYGYTF.

This chain connects TRBV19 to TRBJ2-7; 10 bases agree with TRBD2. The CDR3 has 19 residues. CDR1 is LNHDA, CDR2 SQIVND, per germline (reference sequence). V lost 8 bases, J lost 1 base, and 20 bases stayed unmatched. The CDR3 DNA reads as TGTGCCAGTGGCGGAATCATGACTTCGCCTAGCGGGAGTTCCTACGAGCAGTACTTC. Its protein is CASGGIMTSPSGSSYEQYF. The full variable domain, completed using reference TRBV19 and TRBJ2-7, is DGGITQSPKYLFRKEGQNVTLSCEQNLNHDAMYWYRQDPGQGLRLIYYSQIVNDFQKGDIAEGYSVSREKKESFPLTVTSAQKNPTAFYLCASGGIMTSPSGSSYEQYFGPGTRLTVT.

This clonotype occurred many times. The chain joins TRBV27 to TRBJ2-7; perhaps TRBD2 as D (5 bases). The germline V gene has CDR1 MNHEY and CDR2 SMNVEV (reference sequence). CDR3 length equals 15 residues. Trimming took off 5 bases at V and 7 bases at J, with 21 bases between the two ends. CDR3 loop: CASSQAWTPFVEQYF. The DNA of the CDR3 is TGTGCCAGCAGTCAGGCTTGGACTCCCTTTGTGGAGCAGTACTTC.

In the case of this clonotype: The junction departs from germline at one end; a sequencing error may be responsible. The chain has TRBV5-4 and TRBJ2-1; D unresolved. The V gene's germline CDR1 is SGHNT and CDR2 YYREEE (reference sequence). The CDR3 totals 15 residues. In DNA, the CDR3 is TGTGCCAGCAGCTTTCCGAAGAGCTCCTACAGTGAGCAGTTCTTC. It is translated as CASSFPKSSYSEQFF.

The V gene is TRBV29-1, the J gene TRBJ2-2; D gene unclear. Trimming stripped 7 bases from V and 3 bases from J, with 12 bases between. Germline loops: CDR1 SQVTM, CDR2 ANQGSEA. This CDR3 is 13 amino acids long. CDR3 DNA sequence: TGCAGCGGTGACCACCAGGACACCGGGGAGCTGTTTTTT. Translation: CSGDHQDTGELFF.